The 32 T cell receptor beta chains reported below all come from one sample, sequenced in a study of OX40 agonist ivuxolimab in advanced cancers. TCRdb keeps only in-frame clones here, not all; method: immunoSEQ multiplex PCR. This sample has tens of thousands of clones, with about nine tenths found just once. The material sequenced was CD4+ or CD8+ T cells sorted from blood, taken in a trial of the OX40 agonist ivuxolimab. The receptor source for this set is an adult with an advanced solid tumor such as melanoma, head and neck, liver or kidney cancer.

This clone was counted a single time. The V call is TRBV5-1, the J call TRBJ1-1; no firm D call. V was cut by 4 bases and J by 2 bases, with 12 bases left in between. The CDR3 loop spans 14 amino acids. Germline V gives CDR1 SGHRS, CDR2 YFSETQ. CDR3 DNA: TGCGCCAGCAGCCTCGACACTTTAAACACTGAAGCTTTCTTT. Its translation: CASSLDTLNTEAFF.

This chain links TRBV28 with TRBJ2-7; no clear D. Germline V gene sequence: CDR1 MDHEN, CDR2 SYDVKM. Trimming removed 3 bases from V and 1 base from J, with 13 bases in between. CDR3 size: 15 residues. The CDR3 DNA is TGTGCCAGCAGTTTCATCGTCGCGAGGTCCTACGAGCAGTACTTC. It encodes CASSFIVARSYEQYF. Full variable domain (outside the CDR3, taken from reference TRBV28 and TRBJ2-7): DVKVTQSSRYLVKRTGEKVFLECVQDMDHENMFWYRQDPGLGLRLIYFSYDVKMKEKGDIPEGYSVSREKKERFSLILESASTNQTSMYLCASSFIVARSYEQYFGPGTRLTVT.

This clone showed up just once. V and J are TRBV20-1 and TRBJ1-2; D ambiguous. There are 10 residues in the CDR3. Germline V CDR1 and CDR2: DFQATT, SNEGSKA (reference sequence). V was shortened by 3 bases and J by 7 bases, with 6 bases between the two germline ends. The CDR3 region is CSAREGGYTF. CDR3 nucleotides: TGCAGTGCTAGGGAGGGTGGCTACACCTTC.

This chain joins TRBV2 and TRBJ2-7, with a possible D match to TRBD1 (6 bases). Deletions cut 6 bases from V and 7 bases from J, with 19 bases between. The CDR3 is made up of 14 amino acids. CDR1 is SNHLY, CDR2 FYNNEI, per germline. The CDR3 DNA sequence: TGTGCCAGCAGAGTGAGAATGGACAGTGGGGAGCAGTACTTC. Protein sequence: CASRVRMDSGEQYF. The variable domain in full, with the rest retrieved from reference TRBV2 and TRBJ2-7, is EPEVTQTPSHQVTQMGQEVILRCVPISNHLYFYWYRQILGQKVEFLVSFYNNEISEKSEIFDDQFSVERPDGSNFTLKIRSTKLEDSAMYFCASRVRMDSGEQYFGPGTRLTVT.

The chain combines TRBV7-9 with TRBJ2-1, with 7 bases that match TRBD2. This CDR3 has 13 amino acids. Germline trimming cut 5 bases from V and 9 bases from J; bases unmatched to any gene: 7. The germline V gene has CDR1 SEHNR and CDR2 FQNEAQ (reference sequence). CDR3 coding DNA: TGTGCCAGCAGCACTACTAGCGTAACTGAGCAGTTCTTC. Amino acids: CASSTTSVTEQFF.

The V call is TRBV5-4, the J call TRBJ1-2; D gene unclear. There are 15 residues in the CDR3. The V end lost 0 bases, the J end lost 6 bases, and 15 bases lay between the germline ends. The germline V gene encodes CDR1 SGHNT and CDR2 YYREEE (reference sequence). The CDR3 reads CASSLVGTAGDGYTF. DNA for the CDR3: TGTGCCAGCAGCTTGGTAGGCACAGCGGGAGATGGCTACACCTTC.

This chain uses TRBV10-1 with TRBJ2-2, with D possibly being TRBD2 (5 bases). V lost 6 bases, J lost 1 base, and 15 bases lay in between. The length of the CDR3 is 16 residues. Looked up from germline, CDR1 is WNHNN and CDR2 is SYGVQD (reference sequence). CDR3 DNA: TGCGCCAGCAGAGGAGGCCCGGCGGGGAACACCGGGGAGCTGTTTTTT. Its protein is CASRGGPAGNTGELFF.

With respect to this clone: This CDR3 is also generated by other DNA sequences in the sample. The chain carries TRBV5-1 and TRBJ2-7; 11 bases align to TRBD1. CDR3 length equals 14 residues. The trim removed 4 bases at V and 3 bases at J, leaving 3 bases unmatched. Germline V CDR1 and CDR2: SGHRS, YFSETQ. As DNA, the CDR3 is TGCGCCAGCAGCCTGGGACAGGGGGGCTACGAGCAGTACTTC. It codes for CASSLGQGGYEQYF.

This chain joins TRBV7-2 and TRBJ2-3; 11 positions agree with TRBD2. V dropped 5 bases and J dropped 2; count of bases not matched to a gene: 6. Germline loops: CDR1 SGHTA, CDR2 FQGNSA. This CDR3 has 16 residues. CDR3 sequence reads: CASSQRLAGTTDTQYF. For the CDR3, the DNA is TGTGCCAGCAGCCAAAGACTAGCGGGGACCACAGATACGCAGTATTTT.

This clone was picked up a small number of times. V is TRBV28 and J is TRBJ1-2; D remains ambiguous. The CDR3 covers 12 residues. CDR1 MDHEN and CDR2 SYDVKM come from the germline V gene. Trimming took 3 bases from V and 6 from J, leaving 8 bases between them. CDR3 amino acids: CASSFMGHGYTF. The CDR3, as DNA: TGTGCCAGCAGTTTCATGGGCCATGGCTACACCTTC.

V and J are TRBV5-1 and TRBJ2-5, with D tentatively TRBD2 (5 bases). V dropped 0 bases and J dropped 5 bases, with 11 bases sitting between them. Germline V gene lookup returns CDR1 SGHRS and CDR2 YFSETQ. The CDR3 is 14 residues long. CDR3 in DNA: TGCGCCAGCAGCTTGGGAGAGGGTCGGGAGACCCAGTACTTC. This translates into CASSLGEGRETQYF. The variable domain in full, completed from reference TRBV5-1 and TRBJ2-5, reads KAGVTQTPRYLIKTRGQQVTLSCSPISGHRSVSWYQQTPGQGLQFLFEYFSETQRNKGNFPGRFSGRQFSNSRSEMNVSTLELGDSALYLCASSLGEGRETQYFGPGTRLLVL.

The CDR3 DNA sequence: TGTGCCAGTAGGTCGCCGGGACAGGGGAACTCACCCCTCCACTTT. This codes for CASRSPGQGNSPLHF. The chain links TRBV19 to TRBJ1-6, with TRBD1 matching 10 bases. V gave up 6 bases and J gave up 10 bases; unmatched junction bases: 9. Looked up from germline, CDR1 is LNHDA and CDR2 is SQIVND (reference sequence). CDR3 length: 15 amino acids.

This chain joins TRBV7-9 and TRBJ2-5; D is ambiguous. V lost 2 bases and J lost 5, with 3 bases in between. Looked up from germline, CDR1 is SEHNR and CDR2 is FQNEAQ (reference sequence). This CDR3 spans 11 amino acids. CDR3 protein: CASSLYETQYF. In nucleotides, the CDR3 is TGTGCCAGCAGCTTATATGAGACCCAGTACTTC.

The genes are TRBV30 and TRBJ2-7, with D possibly called TRBD1 or TRBD2 (5 bases each). Germline V gene sequence: CDR1 GTSNPN, CDR2 SVGIG (reference sequence). V was shortened by 1 base and J by 3 bases, with 7 bases between the two germline ends. The CDR3 sequence is 12 residues long. This CDR3 reads CAWSGGFYEQYF. CDR3 coding DNA: TGTGCCTGGAGTGGGGGGTTCTACGAGCAGTACTTC.

For this clone: Its ends do not fully match the called genes, so a read error is possible. The chain employs TRBV5-6 and TRBJ1-1, with 8 bases matching TRBD1. Germline lookup yields CDR1 SGHDT and CDR2 YYEEEE. The CDR3 has 15 amino acids. The CDR3 DNA reads TGTGCCAGCAGATCCCTGACAGGGGCGTCCCGGACTCCCGACTTT. Translating gives CASRSLTGASRTPDF. The full variable domain, completed using reference TRBV5-6 and TRBJ1-1, is DAGVTQSPTHLIKTRGQQVTLRCSPKSGHDTVSWYQQALGQGPQFIFQYYEEEERQRGNFPDRFSGHQFPNYSSELNVNALLLGDSALYLCASRSLTGASRTPDFGQGTRLTVV.

The V call is TRBV4-1, the J call TRBJ1-3, with 8 bases fitting TRBD1. CDR3 length: 14 residues. Germline V gene lookup returns CDR1 MGHRA and CDR2 YSYEKL. The V and J ends lost 4 bases and 10 bases, in that order; junction bases with no gene match: 9. The DNA for the CDR3 is TGCGCCAGCAGCCCCGAGGACAGGGCAAGGACCATATATTTT. It translates to CASSPEDRARTIYF.

V and J are TRBV2 and TRBJ1-5; D perhaps matches TRBD1 (5 bases). In germline, CDR1 is SNHLY, CDR2 FYNNEI. This CDR3 is built from 14 residues. Trimming cost V 5 bases and J 6 bases, with 14 bases left between them. CDR3 sequence: CASSIQDSSQPQHF. The DNA for the CDR3 is TGTGCCAGCAGTATACAGGATTCAAGTCAGCCCCAGCATTTT.

J is TRBJ1-1 and V is TRBV6-5; 7 positions match TRBD1. Germline CDR1 and CDR2: MNHEY and SVGAGI. V lost 0 bases, J lost 6 bases, and 10 bases stayed unmatched. There are 16 residues in the CDR3. Written as DNA, the CDR3 is TGTGCCAGCAGTTACTCGACAGGGCGGATACAGTCTGAAGCTTTCTTT. It translates to CASSYSTGRIQSEAFF.

The chain recombines TRBV6-1 with TRBJ2-5, with D perhaps matching TRBD2 (6 bases). The V end was cut by 2 bases, the J end by 1 base, with 17 bases between. CDR1 and CDR2 (germline): MNHNS, SASEGT. The CDR3 covers 17 residues. The CDR3 bases are TGTGCCAGCAGTGAAACGGGTCGGCGGGGATTCCAAGAGACCCAGTACTTC. Amino acid sequence: CASSETGRRGFQETQYF.

The rearrangement links TRBV30 to TRBJ1-6, with D perhaps matching TRBD1 (5 bases). Germline CDR1 GTSNPN, CDR2 SVGIG (reference sequence). The CDR3 sequence is 14 residues long. V lost 2 bases to trimming and J lost 4 bases, with 9 bases between them. The CDR3 loop is CAWSQGEYNSPLHF. The DNA of the CDR3 is TGTGCCTGGAGTCAAGGGGAGTATAATTCACCCCTCCACTTT.

V gene TRBV5-4 combines with J gene TRBJ2-5, with 8 bases lining up with TRBD2. J was trimmed by 5 bases and V by 4 bases; bases with no gene match: 22. CDR1 is SGHNT and CDR2 is YYREEE in the germline V gene (reference sequence). This CDR3 is 19 amino acids long. CDR3 sequence reads: CASSPQIGLTGGLGETQYF. CDR3 bases: TGTGCCAGCAGCCCCCAAATTGGACTGACGGGAGGGCTGGGGGAGACCCAGTACTTC.

This clone was recorded a few times. The chain has TRBV30 and TRBJ1-5; D not resolved. Trimming stripped 3 bases from V and 0 bases from J, with 9 bases between. Per the germline V gene, CDR1 is GTSNPN and CDR2 is SVGIG (reference sequence). The CDR3 is made up of 14 amino acids. The CDR3 here is CAWSREHSNQPQHF. CDR3 DNA: TGTGCCTGGAGCCGGGAACATAGCAATCAGCCCCAGCATTTT.

DNA for the CDR3: TGCAGCGCTGCGTCTAGGGCCGGCTCCTACGAGCAGTACTTC. Its protein is CSAASRAGSYEQYF. The chain carries TRBV29-1 and TRBJ2-7; D not resolved. This CDR3 spans 14 amino acids. Germline CDR1 SQVTM, CDR2 ANQGSEA. V gave up 7 bases and J gave up 0 bases, with 16 bases separating them.

By sample fraction, this clone is medium-sized. V is TRBV13 and J is TRBJ1-1; the match to TRBD1 covers 7 bases. CDR1 PRHDT and CDR2 FYEKMQ come from the germline V gene (reference sequence). CDR3 size: 17 residues. J lost 3 bases, V lost 5 bases, and 15 bases had no gene match. CDR3 amino acids: CASSPGQAGWSDTEAFF. The CDR3, as DNA: TGTGCCAGCAGCCCCGGACAGGCCGGATGGTCGGACACTGAAGCTTTCTTT.

The gene calls are TRBV19 and TRBJ2-1; D may be TRBD2 (5 bases). V gave up 6 bases and J gave up 9 bases, with 15 bases separating them. The CDR3 runs 13 residues. Per the germline V gene, CDR1 is LNHDA and CDR2 is SQIVND (reference sequence). The CDR3 region has the DNA TGTGCCAGTAGGGCCACTAGTCATGGTGAGCAGTTCTTC. Translating it yields CASRATSHGEQFF.

V and J are TRBV28 and TRBJ2-3; 7 bases line up with TRBD1. The CDR3 extends over 14 amino acids. The V gene's germline CDR1 is MDHEN and CDR2 SYDVKM. V trimming: 3 bases; J trimming: 4 bases; junction bases outside the gene matches: 4. As DNA, the CDR3 is TGTGCCAGCAGTTTGAGACAGGGTCCAGATACGCAGTATTTT. Protein product: CASSLRQGPDTQYF.

The chain employs TRBV28 and TRBJ1-4; D remains unclear. This CDR3 is built from 14 residues. Germline V gene data show CDR1 as MDHEN and CDR2 as SYDVKM. Trimming removed 6 bases from V and 8 bases from J, with 16 bases in between. The CDR3 protein is CASRSGSSREKLFF. CDR3 coding DNA: TGTGCCAGCAGGTCGGGATCCTCAAGGGAAAAACTGTTTTTT. The entire variable domain, with the rest obtained from reference TRBV28 and TRBJ1-4, is as follows: DVKVTQSSRYLVKRTGEKVFLECVQDMDHENMFWYRQDPGLGLRLIYFSYDVKMKEKGDIPEGYSVSREKKERFSLILESASTNQTSMYLCASRSGSSREKLFFGSGTQLSVL.

The gene calls are TRBV19 and TRBJ2-2; D perhaps matches TRBD2 (6 bases). V was trimmed by 5 bases and J by 2 bases, leaving 9 bases between them. Per the germline V gene, CDR1 is LNHDA and CDR2 is SQIVND (reference sequence). The CDR3 is 14 residues long. CDR3 residues: CASSLASNTGELFF. CDR3 nucleotides: TGTGCCAGTAGTCTAGCGAGCAACACCGGGGAGCTGTTTTTT.

This sequence joins TRBV19 and TRBJ2-7, with TRBD2 identical over 9 bases. The germline V gene has CDR1 LNHDA and CDR2 SQIVND (reference sequence). The V segment lost 5 bases and the J segment 6 bases; nucleotides outside the gene matches: 11. The CDR3 totals 15 residues. CDR3: CASSAIAGVGVEQYF. CDR3 coding DNA: TGTGCCAGTAGTGCGATAGCGGGAGTCGGGGTCGAGCAGTACTTC.

The chain has TRBV29-1 and TRBJ2-7; 11 bases match TRBD2. This CDR3 is 15 amino acids long. Germline CDR1 SQVTM, CDR2 ANQGSEA. The junction had 9 bases not matched to a gene; V was cut back by 6 bases and J by 2 bases. As DNA, the CDR3 is TGCAGCGTCGCAGGGGGGACTAGCGGCCCCTACGAGCAGTACTTC. Amino acid sequence: CSVAGGTSGPYEQYF.

The chain joins TRBV28 to TRBJ2-6; D is perhaps TRBD1 (6 bases). Germline V gene lookup returns CDR1 MDHEN and CDR2 SYDVKM. Trimming left V 3 bases short and J 3 bases short, with 18 bases between. The CDR3 is made up of 18 amino acids. CDR3: CASSFMGHRTYGANVLTF. The CDR3 coding sequence is TGTGCCAGCAGTTTTATGGGACACCGTACCTATGGGGCCAACGTCCTGACTTTC. The full variable domain, in which reference TRBV28 and TRBJ2-6 provide the parts outside the CDR3, is DVKVTQSSRYLVKRTGEKVFLECVQDMDHENMFWYRQDPGLGLRLIYFSYDVKMKEKGDIPEGYSVSREKKERFSLILESASTNQTSMYLCASSFMGHRTYGANVLTFGAGSRLTVL.

The rearrangement joins TRBV10-3 to TRBJ2-5, with D unclear. Trimming took 0 bases from V and 6 from J, leaving 14 bases between them. The CDR3 has 15 amino acids. Germline V gene sequence: CDR1 ENHRY, CDR2 SYGVKD. The CDR3 sequence is CAISESEGITKTQYF. CDR3 nucleotides: TGTGCCATCAGTGAGTCGGAAGGGATCACGAAGACCCAGTACTTC.